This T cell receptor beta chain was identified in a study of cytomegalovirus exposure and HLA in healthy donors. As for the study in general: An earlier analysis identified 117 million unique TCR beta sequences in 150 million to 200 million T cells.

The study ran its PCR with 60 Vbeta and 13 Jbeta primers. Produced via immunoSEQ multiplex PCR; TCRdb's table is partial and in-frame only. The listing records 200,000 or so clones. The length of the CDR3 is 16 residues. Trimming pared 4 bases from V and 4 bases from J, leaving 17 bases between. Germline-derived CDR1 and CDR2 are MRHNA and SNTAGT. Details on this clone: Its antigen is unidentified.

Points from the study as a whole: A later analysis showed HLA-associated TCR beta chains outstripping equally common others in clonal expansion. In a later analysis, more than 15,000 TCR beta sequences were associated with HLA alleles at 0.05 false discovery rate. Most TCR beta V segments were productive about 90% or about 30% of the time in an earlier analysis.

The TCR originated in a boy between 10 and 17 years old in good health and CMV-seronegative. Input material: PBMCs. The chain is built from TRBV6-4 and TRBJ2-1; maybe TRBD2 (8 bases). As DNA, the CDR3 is TGTGCCAGCAGTGTGGAGGGGGCTAGCGGGTACAATGAGCAGTTCTTC. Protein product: CASSVEGASGYNEQFF.